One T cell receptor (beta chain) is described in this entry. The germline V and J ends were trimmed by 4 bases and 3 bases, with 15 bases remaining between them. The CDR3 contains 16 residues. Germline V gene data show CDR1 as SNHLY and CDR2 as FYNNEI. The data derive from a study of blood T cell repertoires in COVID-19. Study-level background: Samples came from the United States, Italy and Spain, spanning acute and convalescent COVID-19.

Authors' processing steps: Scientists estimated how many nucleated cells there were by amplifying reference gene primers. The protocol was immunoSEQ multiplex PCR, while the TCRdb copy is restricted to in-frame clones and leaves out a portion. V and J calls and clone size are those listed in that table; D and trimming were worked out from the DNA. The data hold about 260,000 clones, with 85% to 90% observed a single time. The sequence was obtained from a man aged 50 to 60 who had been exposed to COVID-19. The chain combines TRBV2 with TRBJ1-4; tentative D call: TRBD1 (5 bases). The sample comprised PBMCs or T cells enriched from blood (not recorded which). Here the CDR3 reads CASSAISSGANEKLFF. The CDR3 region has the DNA TGTGCCAGCAGTGCCATATCCTCGGGGGCTAATGAAAAACTGTTTTTT.